This is a list of T cell receptor beta chains from one sample in a study of T cells in localized non-small cell lung cancer. The assay was immunoSEQ multiplex PCR, and TCRdb's table has in-frame clones only and misses some. The sample contains under 70,000 clones, roughly 85% of which appear only once. The sequencing here drew on peripheral blood, taken before any cancer treatment. These receptors were collected from a woman aged 35 to 69 with stage I lung adenocarcinoma. CDR3s include the opening cysteine and the closing phenylalanine or tryptophan. A D gene is named only where the DNA matches it firmly. The listing skips clone size in some rows; elsewhere it reads once, few, many or a size class.

D	J	size	V	CDR3	DNA
NA	TRBJ2-7	NA	TRBV18	CASSPSGRATYEQYF	TGTGCCAGCTCACCAAGCGGCAGGGCGACCTACGAGCAGTACTTC
NA	TRBJ1-2	NA	TRBV29-1	CSVDSSGPNNYGYTF	TGCAGCGTTGACTCCTCAGGGCCGAATAACTATGGCTACACCTTC
TRBD1	TRBJ2-7	NA	TRBV11-2	CASSLGDSSYEQYF	TGTGCCAGCAGCTTAGGGGACAGCTCCTACGAGCAGTACTTC
NA	TRBJ1-2	NA	TRBV6-5	CASSPRGLFYGYTF	TGTGCCAGCAGCCCCCGGGGGCTCTTCTATGGCTACACCTTC
NA	TRBJ1-5	NA	TRBV7-2	CASSLRWRLDQPQHF	TGTGCCAGCAGCTTAAGGTGGCGGCTCGATCAGCCCCAGCATTTT
NA	TRBJ2-3	NA	TRBV4-1	CASSQVPGALAPQYF	TGCGCCAGCAGCCAAGTACCCGGGGCCTTAGCGCCGCAGTATTTT
NA	TRBJ1-1	few	TRBV11-2	CASREPMNTEAFF	TGTGCCAGCAGAGAGCCCATGAACACTGAAGCTTTCTTT
NA	TRBJ2-2	NA	TRBV5-4	CASSLGQGNTGELFF	TGTGCCAGCAGCTTGGGGCAGGGCAACACCGGGGAGCTGTTTTTT
NA	TRBJ2-3	NA	TRBV6-5	CASSYLGQATDTQYF	TGTGCCAGCAGTTACCTTGGACAAGCCACAGATACGCAGTATTTT
NA	TRBJ1-3	NA	TRBV15	CATSRDRDSNGNTIYF	TGTGCCACCAGCAGAGATCGCGACAGCAATGGAAACACCATATATTTT
TRBD2	TRBJ2-3	NA	TRBV10-3	CAIRPGGRADTQYF	TGTGCCATCCGCCCGGGGGGAAGGGCAGATACGCAGTATTTT
NA	TRBJ2-1	NA	TRBV28	CASSLEQSYNEQFF	TGTGCCAGCAGTTTAGAACAGAGCTACAATGAGCAGTTCTTC
TRBD2	TRBJ2-3	NA	TRBV15	CATSVSGGTDTQYF	TGTGCCACCAGCGTTAGCGGGGGGACAGATACGCAGTATTTT
NA	TRBJ1-6	NA	TRBV5-1	CASSWEAQSWGSSYNSPLHF	TGCGCCAGCAGCTGGGAAGCACAGTCTTGGGGGAGCTCCTATAATTCACCCCTCCACTTT
NA	TRBJ2-7	NA	TRBV9	CASSVENGQQYF	TGTGCCAGCAGCGTAGAGAATGGACAGCAGTACTTC
NA	TRBJ1-4	NA	TRBV6-1	CASSGGGGREKLFF	TGTGCCAGCAGTGGTGGGGGCGGGAGAGAAAAACTGTTTTTT
NA	TRBJ2-5	NA	TRBV30	CAWSTQETQYF	TGTGCCTGGAGTACACAAGAGACCCAGTACTTC
TRBD1	TRBJ2-7	NA	TRBV6-5	CASRGTGRYEQYF	TGTGCCAGCAGGGGGACAGGGAGGTACGAGCAGTACTTC
TRBD1	TRBJ1-4	NA	TRBV19	CASRPGQGHDEKLFF	TGTGCCAGTAGACCCGGACAGGGTCATGATGAAAAACTGTTTTTT
NA	TRBJ2-1	few	TRBV19	CATLMGGPVNEQFF	TGTGCCACCCTCATGGGGGGGCCGGTGAATGAGCAGTTCTTC
NA	TRBJ1-3	few	TRBV7-9	CASSPDRPGNTIYF	TGTGCCAGCAGCCCTGACAGGCCCGGAAACACCATATATTTT
NA	TRBJ2-1	once	TRBV19	CASSISGLTNEQFF	TGTGCCAGTAGTATTAGTGGACTAACCAATGAGCAGTTCTTC
NA	TRBJ1-5	NA	TRBV7-2	CASSLDANQPQHF	TGTGCCAGCAGCTTAGACGCCAATCAGCCCCAGCATTTT
NA	TRBJ1-3	NA	TRBV2	CASSPVVGGDLGNTIYF	TGTGCCAGCAGTCCCGTTGTGGGGGGCGACTTGGGAAACACCATATATTTT
NA	TRBJ1-1	NA	TRBV29-1	CSVDIEGLNTEAFF	TGCAGCGTTGATATAGAGGGGTTGAACACTGAAGCTTTCTTT
TRBD1	TRBJ1-1	NA	TRBV29-1	CSVQGAIATEAFF	TGCAGCGTTCAGGGGGCAATAGCCACTGAAGCTTTCTTT
NA	TRBJ1-3	NA	TRBV5-6	CASSLQSSGNTIYF	TGTGCCAGCAGCTTGCAGAGCTCTGGAAACACCATATATTTT